The 7 T cell receptor beta chains listed next were all sequenced from one sample in a study of OX40 agonist ivuxolimab in advanced cancers. Clones were sequenced by immunoSEQ multiplex PCR, and TCRdb holds only the in-frame ones, with some missing. Among some 60,000 clones, approximately 80% were seen once, and the ten largest hold around 1.9%. Sequencing used CD4+ or CD8+ T cells sorted from blood, obtained in a trial of the OX40 agonist ivuxolimab. These TCRs come from an adult with an advanced solid tumor such as melanoma, head and neck, liver or kidney cancer.

This clone has only one observation. This chain joins TRBV7-3 and TRBJ2-3, with TRBD1 identical over 7 bases. Per germline, CDR1 SGHTA and CDR2 FQGTGA. J gave up 6 bases and V 4 bases, and 7 bases lay outside the gene matches. CDR3 size: 14 residues. In nucleotides, the CDR3 is TGTGCCAGCAGCTCAGGACAGGTTTCTGATACGCAGTATTTT. As protein: CASSSGQVSDTQYF.

Concerning this clone itself: This CDR3 fails to terminate in the conserved phenylalanine or tryptophan, so it likely reflects a read error. The limits of the CDR3 on the DNA are not certain, so only TCRdb's listed CDR3 is given. This chain links TRBV5-4 with TRBJ2-7; the table's D call TRBD2 went unverified against the DNA. Per germline, CDR1 SGHNT and CDR2 YYREEE (reference sequence). The CDR3 is made up of 12 amino acids, end residues included. CDR3: CASSFVCGRGVG.

This chain links TRBV30 with TRBJ2-1; D is ambiguous. The CDR3 is made up of 15 amino acids. CDR1 and CDR2 from the germline V gene are GTSNPN and SVGIG (reference sequence). V dropped 2 bases and J dropped 0 bases, with 11 bases sitting between them. CDR3: CAWSTIRYSYNEQFF. Written as DNA, the CDR3 is TGTGCCTGGAGTACAATCAGGTACTCCTACAATGAGCAGTTCTTC.

CDR3 bases: TGTGCCAGCAGCTTATTATCTGGGGGTAATGGCTACACCTTC. Amino acids: CASSLLSGGNGYTF. The chain employs TRBV11-2 and TRBJ1-2; TRBD1 is a possible D gene (5 bases). The CDR3 is 14 residues long. The germline V gene encodes CDR1 SGHAT and CDR2 FQNNGV. V was cut by 2 bases and J by 6 bases, with 13 bases left in between. The variable domain in full, with the rest retrieved from reference TRBV11-2 and TRBJ1-2, is EAGVAQSPRYKIIEKRQSVAFWCNPISGHATLYWYQQILGQGPKLLIQFQNNGVVDDSQLPKDRFSAERLKGVDSTLKIQPAKLEDSAVYLCASSLLSGGNGYTFGSGTRLTVV.

The chain employs TRBV19 and TRBJ2-5; D uncertain. CDR1 and CDR2 from the germline V gene are LNHDA and SQIVND (reference sequence). V shed 7 bases and J shed 4 bases, with 16 bases lying between them. The CDR3 is made up of 14 amino acids. CDR3 nucleotide sequence: TGTGCCAGTACTCGGATAGGGTCCGGAGAGACCCAGTACTTC. This sequence encodes CASTRIGSGETQYF.

V is TRBV10-3 and J is TRBJ1-6; TRBD1 agrees at 7 bases. With V trimmed by 6 bases and J by 4 bases, 6 bases remained unmatched. Germline assignment: CDR1 ENHRY and CDR2 SYGVKD. This CDR3 has 15 residues. CDR3 DNA: TGTGCCATCAGCAACTCACAGGGGTATAATTCACCCCTCCACTTT. Amino acid sequence: CAISNSQGYNSPLHF.

The J gene is TRBJ2-2, the V gene TRBV2, with no clear D. The CDR3 has 13 amino acids. V was pared by 9 bases and J by 1 base, with 9 bases between. Per the germline V gene, CDR1 is SNHLY and CDR2 is FYNNEI. Written as DNA, the CDR3 is TGTGCCAGTAATGCCCAGAACACCGGGGAGCTGTTTTTT. Translated: CASNAQNTGELFF.